The entry that follows covers one TCR beta chain sequence. The CDR3 extends over 16 amino acids. With V trimmed by 0 bases and J by 7 bases, 11 bases remained unmatched. Germline CDR1 is SGDLS and CDR2 is YYNGEE. This sample stems from a study of CD8+ T cells in alopecia areata. Documented treatment: oral pan-JAK inhibitor, 5-10 mg twice daily. The study team obtained lesional scalp punch biopsies and peripheral blood from alopecia areata patients. RNA was extracted and reverse transcribed into cDNA as the sequencing template. TCRdb keeps only in-frame clones here, not all; method: immunoSEQ multiplex PCR. Of approximately 210,000 clones listed, roughly 70% are singletons.

The TCR was taken from a human donor with alopecia areata. The genes are TRBV9 and TRBJ2-3, with 7 bases fitting TRBD1. The sequenced sample was CD4+ T cells sorted from blood, obtained around week 50, from a patient treated with tofacitinib. The CDR3 loop is CASSVEAGGNPNTQYF. CDR3 DNA sequence: TGTGCCAGCAGCGTAGAAGCAGGGGGAAATCCTAATACGCAGTATTTT.